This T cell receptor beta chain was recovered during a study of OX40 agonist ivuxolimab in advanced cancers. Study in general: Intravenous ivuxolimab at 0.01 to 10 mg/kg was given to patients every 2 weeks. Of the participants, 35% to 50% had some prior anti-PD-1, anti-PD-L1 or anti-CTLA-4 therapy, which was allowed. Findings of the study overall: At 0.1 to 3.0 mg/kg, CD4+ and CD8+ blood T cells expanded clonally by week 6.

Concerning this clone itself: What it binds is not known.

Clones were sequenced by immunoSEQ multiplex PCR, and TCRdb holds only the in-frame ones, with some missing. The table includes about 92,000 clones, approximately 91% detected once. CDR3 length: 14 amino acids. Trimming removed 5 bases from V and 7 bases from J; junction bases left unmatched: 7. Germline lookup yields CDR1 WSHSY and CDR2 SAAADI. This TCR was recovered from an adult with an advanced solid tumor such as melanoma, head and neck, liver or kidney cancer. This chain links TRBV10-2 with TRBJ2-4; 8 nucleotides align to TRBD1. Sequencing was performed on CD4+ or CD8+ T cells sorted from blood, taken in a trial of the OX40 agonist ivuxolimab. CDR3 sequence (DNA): TGCGCCAGCAGTCCCGACAGGACAGGGAACATTCAGTACTTC. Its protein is CASSPDRTGNIQYF.